This T cell receptor (beta chain) was documented in a study of shared clonotypes between healthy human individuals. Study conclusions and caveats: Naive subsets generally exceeded memory subsets in estimated richness. All-four-donor shared clonotypes had higher generation probabilities than non-shared clonotypes did. In this cohort, only blood was sampled, and tissue repertoires likely differ. Rarefaction curves obtained for sorted subsets showed sequencing incomplete despite large depth.

Concerning this clone: Its antigen is undetermined.

Measured with immunoSEQ multiplex PCR; TCRdb has only the in-frame clones, and not every one. The sample records some 2 million clones, roughly 96% being singletons. This TCR derives from a man in his late teens or twenties in good health. Material: naive CD4+ T cells sorted from blood. Noted subset: CD45RA+ positively selected.

CDR3 sequence reads: CASSPPDGTAVRYTF. The CDR3, as DNA: TGTGCCAGCTCACCACCGGACGGGACAGCGGTTAGGTACACCTTC. The rearrangement links TRBV18 to TRBJ1-2; 7 bases are shared with TRBD1. The CDR3 has 15 residues. Looked up from germline, CDR1 is KGHSH and CDR2 is LQKENI. After removal of 0 bases from V and 11 bases from J, the junction contained 12 bases not matched to a gene.